This TCR beta chain was profiled in a study of blood T cell repertoires in COVID-19. In the study overall: From the United States, Italy and Spain came samples of acute and convalescent COVID-19.

Original processing methods: Using reference gene primer amplification, nucleated cell counts were estimated. Assay used: immunoSEQ multiplex PCR; TCRdb lists only in-frame clones, some missing. V, J and clone size derive from that table, while D and trimming were established from the DNA sequence. The data contain a few hundred thousand clones, 80% to 90% of them singletons. Per the germline V gene, CDR1 is MNHEY and CDR2 is SMNVEV (reference sequence). Trimming left V 9 bases short and J 11 bases short, with 16 bases between. The CDR3 is 11 amino acids. A few counts support this clone. Sequenced sample: peripheral blood. The receptor's source is a woman of 80 years or more with acute or convalescent COVID-19. This sequence joins TRBV27 and TRBJ1-1, with TRBD1 as a possible D gene (5 bases). CDR3 sequence (DNA): TGTGCCAGTTACCAGGGTCGGGCGGCTTTCTTT. Protein product: CASYQGRAAFF.